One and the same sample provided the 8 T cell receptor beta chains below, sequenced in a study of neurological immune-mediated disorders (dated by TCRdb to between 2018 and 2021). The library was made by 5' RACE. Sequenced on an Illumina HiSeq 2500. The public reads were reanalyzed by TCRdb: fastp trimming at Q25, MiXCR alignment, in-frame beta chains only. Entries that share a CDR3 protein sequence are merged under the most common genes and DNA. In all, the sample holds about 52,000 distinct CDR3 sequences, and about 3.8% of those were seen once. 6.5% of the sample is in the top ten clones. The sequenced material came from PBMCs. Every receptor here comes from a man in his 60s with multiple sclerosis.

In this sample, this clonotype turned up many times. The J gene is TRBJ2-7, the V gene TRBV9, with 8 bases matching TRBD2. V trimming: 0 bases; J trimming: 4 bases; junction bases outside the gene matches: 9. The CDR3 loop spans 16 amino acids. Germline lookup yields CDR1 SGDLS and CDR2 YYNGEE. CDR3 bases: TGTGCCAGCAGCGTAGGAGTAGGCGGCGGGGGGTACGAGCAGTACTTC. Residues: CASSVGVGGGGYEQYF.

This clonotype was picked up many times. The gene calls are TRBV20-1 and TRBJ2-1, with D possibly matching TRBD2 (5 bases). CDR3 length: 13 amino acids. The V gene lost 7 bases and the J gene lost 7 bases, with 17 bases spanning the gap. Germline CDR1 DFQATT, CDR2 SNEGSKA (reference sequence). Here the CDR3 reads CSGRGLAKNEQFF. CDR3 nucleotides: TGCAGTGGAAGAGGCCTAGCAAAGAATGAGCAGTTCTTC.

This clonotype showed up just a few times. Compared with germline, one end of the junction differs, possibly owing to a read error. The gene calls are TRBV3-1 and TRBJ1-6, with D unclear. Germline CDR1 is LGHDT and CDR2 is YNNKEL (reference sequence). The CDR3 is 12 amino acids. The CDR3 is CASSPSDSTLNF. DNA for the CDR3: TGTGCCAGCAGCCCCTCCGATTCAACCCTCAACTTT.

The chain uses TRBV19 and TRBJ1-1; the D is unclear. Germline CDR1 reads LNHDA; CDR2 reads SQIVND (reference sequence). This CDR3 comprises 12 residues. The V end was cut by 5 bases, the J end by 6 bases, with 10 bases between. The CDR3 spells CASSPHRAEAFF. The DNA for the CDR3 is TGTGCCAGTAGTCCCCATAGGGCTGAAGCTTTCTTT.

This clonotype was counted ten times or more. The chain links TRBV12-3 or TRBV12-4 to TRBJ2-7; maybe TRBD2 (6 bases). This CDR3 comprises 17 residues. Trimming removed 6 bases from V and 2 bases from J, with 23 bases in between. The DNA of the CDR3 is TGTGCCAGCAGCCATAACAACAACGTGGAGGGGACCTACGAGCAGTACTTC. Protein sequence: CASSHNNNVEGTYEQYF.

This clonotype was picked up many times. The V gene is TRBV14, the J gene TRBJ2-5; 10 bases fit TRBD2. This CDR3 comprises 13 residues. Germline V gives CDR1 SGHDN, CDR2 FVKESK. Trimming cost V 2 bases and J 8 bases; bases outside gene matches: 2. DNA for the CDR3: TGTGCCAGCAGCCAAAGCGGGGGGGCCACCCAGTACTTC. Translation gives CASSQSGGATQYF.

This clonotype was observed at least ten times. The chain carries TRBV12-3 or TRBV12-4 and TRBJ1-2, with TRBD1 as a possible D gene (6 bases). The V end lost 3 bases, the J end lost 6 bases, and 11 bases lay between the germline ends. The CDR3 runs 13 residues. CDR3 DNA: TGTGCCAGCAGTTTTCAGGGGCGGGATGGCTACACCTTC. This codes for CASSFQGRDGYTF.

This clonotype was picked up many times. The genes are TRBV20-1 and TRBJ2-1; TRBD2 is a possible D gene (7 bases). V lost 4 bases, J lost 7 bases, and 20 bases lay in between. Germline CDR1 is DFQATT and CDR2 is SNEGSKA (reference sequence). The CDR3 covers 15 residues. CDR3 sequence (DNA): TGCAGTGCTAACGATCGGGGGGCAGGTGTAAATGAGCAGTTCTTC. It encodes CSANDRGAGVNEQFF.